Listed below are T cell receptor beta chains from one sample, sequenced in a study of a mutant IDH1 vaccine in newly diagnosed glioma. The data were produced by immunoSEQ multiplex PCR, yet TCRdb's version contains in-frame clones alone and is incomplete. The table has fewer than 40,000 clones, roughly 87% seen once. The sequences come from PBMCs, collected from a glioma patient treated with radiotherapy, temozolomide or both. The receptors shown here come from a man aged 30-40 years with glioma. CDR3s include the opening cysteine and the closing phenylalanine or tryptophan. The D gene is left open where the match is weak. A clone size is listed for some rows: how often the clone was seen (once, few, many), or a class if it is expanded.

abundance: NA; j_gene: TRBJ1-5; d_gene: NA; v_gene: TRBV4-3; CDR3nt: TGCGCCAGCAGCCAAGAAGCAATGGGCAATCAGCCCCAGCATTTT; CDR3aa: CASSQEAMGNQPQHF
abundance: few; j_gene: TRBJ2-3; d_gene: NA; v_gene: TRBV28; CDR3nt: TGTGCCAGCAGTTTCTACCAGGGGCCAGATACGCAGTATTTT; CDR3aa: CASSFYQGPDTQYF
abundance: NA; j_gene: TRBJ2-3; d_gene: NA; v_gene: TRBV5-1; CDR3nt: TGCGCCAGCAGACCGTTATGGCCCATGGATACGCAGTATTTT; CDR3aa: CASRPLWPMDTQYF
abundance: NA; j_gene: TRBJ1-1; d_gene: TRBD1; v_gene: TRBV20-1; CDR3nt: TGCAGTGCCTCGGGGACAGGGGACGCTTTCTTT; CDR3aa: CSASGTGDAFF
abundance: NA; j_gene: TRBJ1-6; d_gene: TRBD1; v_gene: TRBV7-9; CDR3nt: TGTGCCAGCAGCTTAACAGGGGGGGGGAATTCACCCCTCCACTTT; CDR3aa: CASSLTGGGNSPLHF
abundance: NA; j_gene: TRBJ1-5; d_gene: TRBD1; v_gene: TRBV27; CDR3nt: TGTGCCAGCAGGCAAGGGACAGGCGATAGCAATCAGCCCCAGCATTTT; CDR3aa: CASRQGTGDSNQPQHF
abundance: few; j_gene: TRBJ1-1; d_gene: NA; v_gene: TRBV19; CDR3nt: TGTGCCAGTAGTGCGGAACAGCGGGTGAACACTGAAGCTTTCTTT; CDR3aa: CASSAEQRVNTEAFF
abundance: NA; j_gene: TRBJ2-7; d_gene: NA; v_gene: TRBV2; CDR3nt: TGTGCCAGCAGTGATTTGGGCTTACTAGCCCCCGAGCAGTACTTC; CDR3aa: CASSDLGLLAPEQYF
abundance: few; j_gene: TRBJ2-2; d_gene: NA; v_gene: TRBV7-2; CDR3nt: TGTGCCAGCAGCTTTACAACATCGGGGGAGCTGTTTTTT; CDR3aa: CASSFTTSGELFF
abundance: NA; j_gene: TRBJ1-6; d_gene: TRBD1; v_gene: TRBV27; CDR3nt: TGTGCCAGCAGTCCACGGACAGGGGCAGGTTCACCCCTCCACTTT; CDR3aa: CASSPRTGAGSPLHF
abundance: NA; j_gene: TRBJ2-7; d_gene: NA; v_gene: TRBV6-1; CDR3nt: TGTGCCAGCAGTGAAGCGGAACAGTTCTACGAGCAGTACTTC; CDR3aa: CASSEAEQFYEQYF
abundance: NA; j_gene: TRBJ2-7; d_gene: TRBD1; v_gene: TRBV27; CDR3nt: TGTGCCAGCAGTTTACGGGCCGCGGGACAGGGATTCTACGAGCAGTACTTC; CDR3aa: CASSLRAAGQGFYEQYF
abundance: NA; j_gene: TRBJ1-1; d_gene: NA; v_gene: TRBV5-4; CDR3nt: TGTGCCAGCAGCTTGCAGGGAGGAATTGAAGCTTTCTTT; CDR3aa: CASSLQGGIEAFF
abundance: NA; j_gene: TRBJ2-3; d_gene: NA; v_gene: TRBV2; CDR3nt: TGTGCCAGCAGCAGACAAGGTCGGACAGATACGCAGTATTTT; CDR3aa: CASSRQGRTDTQYF